This paragraph covers one TCR beta chain sequence. This entry comes from a study of cytomegalovirus exposure and HLA in healthy donors. The CDR3 is 14 amino acids. The J segment lost 4 bases and the V segment lost 5 bases, leaving 4 bases of the junction unmatched. Germline V gives CDR1 MDHEN, CDR2 SYDVKM. The assay was immunoSEQ multiplex PCR, and TCRdb's table has in-frame clones only and misses some. The table includes some 150,000 clones, about 87% detected once. The chain joins TRBV28 to TRBJ2-5; 10 positions match TRBD2. Sequenced: PBMCs. The clonotype originates from a man aged 18 to 29 in good health and CMV-seropositive. This chain's CDR3 is CASSLAGAVETQYF. CDR3 in DNA: TGTGCCAGCAGTCTAGCGGGGGCAGTAGAGACCCAGTACTTC.